This T cell receptor beta chain is from a study of control samples from healthy donors and cancer patients. The CDR3 has 17 residues. Germline lookup yields CDR1 MNHEY and CDR2 SVGEGT. With 3 bases removed from V and 0 bases from J, the gap between germline ends came to 18 bases. The table came from immunoSEQ multiplex PCR; TCRdb's copy has only in-frame clones and leaves some out. The sample shows about 35,000 clones, around 93% of them seen only once. Sequenced sample: PBMCs. The receptor's source is a man in his forties with colorectal cancer. The rearrangement uses TRBV6-2 or TRBV6-3 and TRBJ2-7; D may be TRBD1 or TRBD2 (7 bases each). CDR3 sequence reads: CASSYPRGRGLSYEQYF. CDR3 bases: TGTGCCAGCAGTTATCCGAGGGGGAGGGGGCTCTCCTACGAGCAGTACTTC.